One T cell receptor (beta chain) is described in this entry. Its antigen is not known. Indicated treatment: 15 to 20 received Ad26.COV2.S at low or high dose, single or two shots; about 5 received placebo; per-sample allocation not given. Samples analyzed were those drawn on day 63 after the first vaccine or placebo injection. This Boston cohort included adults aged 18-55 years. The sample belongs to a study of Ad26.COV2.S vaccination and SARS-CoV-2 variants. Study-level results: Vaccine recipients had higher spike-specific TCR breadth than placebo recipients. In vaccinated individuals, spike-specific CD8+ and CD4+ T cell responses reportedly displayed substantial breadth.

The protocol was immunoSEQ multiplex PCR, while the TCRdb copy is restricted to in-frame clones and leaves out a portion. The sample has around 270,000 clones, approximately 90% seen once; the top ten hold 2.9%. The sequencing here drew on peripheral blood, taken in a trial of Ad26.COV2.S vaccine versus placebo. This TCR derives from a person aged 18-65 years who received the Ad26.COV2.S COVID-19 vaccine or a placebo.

The CDR3 protein is CAWNPTGNQPQHF. The CDR3 nucleotides read TGTGCCTGGAACCCAACGGGGAATCAGCCCCAGCATTTT. This chain connects TRBV30 to TRBJ1-5; D unclear. Trimming removed 4 bases at V and 4 bases at J, with 11 bases between. This CDR3 is 13 amino acids long. Per germline, CDR1 GTSNPN and CDR2 SVGIG (reference sequence). Together with reference TRBV30 and TRBJ1-5, the CDR3 gives the full variable domain: SQTIHQWPATLVQPVGSPLSLECTVEGTSNPNLYWYRQAAGRGLQLLFYSVGIGQISSEVPQNLSASRPQDRQFILSSKKLLLSDSGFYLCAWNPTGNQPQHFGDGTRLSIL.